This is a list of T cell receptor beta chains from one sample in a study of breast tumors, draining lymph nodes, adjacent tissues. TCRdb called the multiplex PCR reads again in MiXCR, with one record for every CDR3 protein. The data show about 15,000 distinct CDR3 sequences, 40% to 65% seen once. The sequencing sample was made of tumor-adjacent breast tissue. The receptor source for this set is a female donor with breast cancer. Some clones in this sample may be carry-over from other donors' samples. Each CDR3 is given with its conserved first and last residue. A D gene is named only where the DNA matches it firmly. Some rows mark clone size as missing; the rest say once, few, many or name a class of expanded clone.

TRBJ2-2,NA,TRBV29-1,NA,CSAGTGGNTGELFF,TGCAGCGCCGGGACTGGGGGCAACACCGGGGAGCTGTTTTTT
TRBJ1-6,TRBD1,TRBV30,NA,CAWRAGTGDSPLHF,TGTGCCTGGAGAGCCGGGACAGGGGATTCACCCCTCCACTTT
TRBJ2-5,TRBD2,TRBV7-8,once,CASRPGTRQGETQYF,TGTGCCAGCAGACCCGGGACTAGGCAGGGGGAGACCCAGTACTTC
TRBJ2-1,TRBD2,TRBV6-5,many,CASSHGTSGGSSYNEQFF,TGTGCCAGCAGTCACGGGACTAGCGGGGGGAGCTCCTACAATGAGCAGTTCTTC
TRBJ2-3,TRBD2,TRBV7-9,many,CASSLEGLADTQYF,TGTGCCAGCAGCTTAGAGGGACTAGCAGATACGCAGTATTTT
TRBJ2-1,TRBD2,TRBV9,few,CASSEVAGVPYNEQFF,TGTGCCAGCAGCGAGGTAGCGGGAGTCCCCTACAATGAGCAGTTCTTC
TRBJ2-2,NA,TRBV6-5,NA,CASSGVFTGELFF,TGTGCCAGCAGTGGGGTGTTCACCGGGGAGCTGTTTTTT
TRBJ2-1,NA,TRBV7-3,NA,CASSLAGAIYEQFF,TGTGCCAGCAGCTTAGCGGGCGCAATCTACGAGCAGTTCTTC
TRBJ1-3,NA,TRBV6-5,NA,CASSDSARGNTIYF,TGTGCCAGCAGCGACAGCGCCCGAGGAAACACCATATATTTT
TRBJ1-2,NA,TRBV15,NA,CATSRVAIFLCANYGYTF,TGTGCCACCAGCAGAGTGGCTATATTCTTATGTGCTAACTATGGCTACACCTTC
TRBJ2-5,NA,TRBV15,NA,CATSRDGTGRVTQYF,TGTGCCACCAGCAGAGATGGTACGGGCCGTGTGACCCAGTACTTC
TRBJ2-7,NA,TRBV11-2,medium-sized,CASRSLAEQYF,TGTGCCAGCAGGTCTCTCGCCGAGCAGTACTTC
TRBJ1-6,TRBD1,TRBV27,few,CASSRGQANISPLHF,TGTGCCAGCTCTAGGGGACAGGCCAATATTTCACCCCTCCACTTT
TRBJ2-5,NA,TRBV9,NA,CASSILDSQETQYF,TGTGCCAGCAGCATCCTGGACAGCCAAGAGACCCAGTACTTC
TRBJ2-3,NA,TRBV30,many,CAWSAGNVADTQYF,TGTGCCTGGAGTGCAGGGAATGTTGCAGATACGCAGTATTTT
TRBJ2-5,NA,TRBV29-1,medium-sized,CSVVTPGMKTQYF,TGCAGCGTTGTGACGCCAGGGATGAAGACCCAGTACTTC
TRBJ2-1,NA,TRBV7-7,NA,CASSLRLSFEQFF,TGTGCTAGCAGCTTAAGGCTTAGTTTTGAGCAGTTCTTC
TRBJ2-7,NA,TRBV12-3/TRBV12-4,medium-sized,CASRGDFYEQYF,TGTGCCAGCAGGGGGGACTTTTACGAGCAGTACTTC
TRBJ1-3,NA,TRBV30,many,CAWSKTGPGNTIYF,TGTGCCTGGAGTAAGACGGGACCTGGAAACACCATATATTTT
TRBJ2-7,NA,TRBV6-1,NA,CASSEDGESYEQYF,TGTGCCAGCAGTGAGGACGGGGAATCCTACGAGCAGTACTTC
TRBJ1-2,NA,TRBV6-1,NA,CDREPGANYGYTF,TGTGACCGTGAGCCTGGTGCTAACTATGGCTACACCTTC
TRBJ1-2,TRBD1,TRBV6-1,NA,CASSEAARQGSRGYTF,TGTGCCAGCAGTGAAGCTGCGCGACAGGGAAGCCGTGGCTACACCTTC
TRBJ1-2,TRBD1,TRBV12-3/TRBV12-4,once,CASSTGGASHGYTF,TGTGCCAGCAGTACAGGGGGCGCCTCCCATGGCTACACCTTC
TRBJ1-2,TRBD1,TRBV7-2,NA,CASSSAPGQGSHYGYTF,TGTGCCAGCAGCTCAGCTCCGGGACAGGGGAGTCACTATGGCTACACCTTC
TRBJ1-2,NA,TRBV5-1,NA,CASSQDQGGVNYGYTF,TGCGCCAGCAGCCAAGATCAAGGGGGGGTAAACTATGGCTACACCTTC
TRBJ1-2,NA,TRBV29-1,NA,CSGKQGEDYGYTF,TGCAGCGGTAAACAGGGCGAGGACTATGGCTACACCTTC
TRBJ2-7,TRBD1,TRBV4-1,NA,CASSQSSTGTYGQYF,TGCGCCAGCAGCCAATCCTCGACAGGGACATACGGGCAGTACTTC